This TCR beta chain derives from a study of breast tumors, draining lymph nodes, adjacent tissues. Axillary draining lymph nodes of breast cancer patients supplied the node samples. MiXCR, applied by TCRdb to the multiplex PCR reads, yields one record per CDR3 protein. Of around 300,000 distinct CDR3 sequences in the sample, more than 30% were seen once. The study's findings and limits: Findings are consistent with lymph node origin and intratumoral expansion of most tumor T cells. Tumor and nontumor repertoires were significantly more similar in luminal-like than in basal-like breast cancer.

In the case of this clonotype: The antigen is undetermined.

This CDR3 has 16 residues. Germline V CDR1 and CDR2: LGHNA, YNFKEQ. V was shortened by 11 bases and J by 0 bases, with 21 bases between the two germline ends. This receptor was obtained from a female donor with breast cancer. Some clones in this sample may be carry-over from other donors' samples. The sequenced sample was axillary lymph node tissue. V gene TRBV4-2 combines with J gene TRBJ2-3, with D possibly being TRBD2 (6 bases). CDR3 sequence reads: CAWSVGLPTSTDTQYF. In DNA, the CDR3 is TGTGCCTGGAGTGTTGGACTACCAACAAGCACAGATACGCAGTATTTT.